A selection of T cell receptor beta chains follows, all from one sample in a study of regulatory T cells in long-lasting Graves disease. TCRdb re-analysed the multiplex PCR reads in MiXCR, keeping a single row per CDR3 protein. The sample includes hundreds of thousands of distinct CDR3 sequences, about 16% of them seen just once. These data were likewise used in another study, on T cells in Graves' hyperthyroidism and ophthalmopathy.

This specimen consisted of peripheral blood mononuclear cells (PBMCs), obtained at new diagnosis, from a patient treated with antithyroid drugs. The receptors were sampled from a woman aged 35-60 years with Graves disease. CDR3s include the opening cysteine and the closing phenylalanine or tryptophan. The order of the fields is CDR3 DNA, CDR3 protein, clone size, V gene, D gene, J gene. The D gene is left open where the match is weak. Clone sizes are given selectively: once, few, many, or a class where the clone is expanded.

CDR3nt: TGTGCCAGCAGCCCAACTGGCAGGGTCCCCGATAACTATGGCTACACCTTC; CDR3aa: CASSPTGRVPDNYGYTF; abundance: NA; v_gene: TRBV3-1; d_gene: NA; j_gene: TRBJ1-2
CDR3nt: TGCAGTGCTAGAGAAGCTAATGAAAAACTGTTTTTT; CDR3aa: CSAREANEKLFF; abundance: NA; v_gene: TRBV20-1; d_gene: NA; j_gene: TRBJ1-4
CDR3nt: TGTGCCTGGAGTCAAACAGGGGGCCTATTCTACACCTTC; CDR3aa: CAWSQTGGLFYTF; abundance: many; v_gene: TRBV30; d_gene: TRBD1; j_gene: TRBJ1-2
CDR3nt: TGTGCCAGCAGCGTACTGGCCGATTCCTACGAGCAGTACTTC; CDR3aa: CASSVLADSYEQYF; abundance: many; v_gene: TRBV9; d_gene: NA; j_gene: TRBJ2-7
CDR3nt: TGCGCCAGCAACTCCCCTAGCTCCTACAATGAGCAGTTCTTC; CDR3aa: CASNSPSSYNEQFF; abundance: many; v_gene: TRBV5-1; d_gene: NA; j_gene: TRBJ2-1
CDR3nt: TGCGCCAGCAGCGCGACACTAGCGGGGGGGCGGAATGAGCAGTTCTTC; CDR3aa: CASSATLAGGRNEQFF; abundance: few; v_gene: TRBV4-1; d_gene: TRBD2; j_gene: TRBJ2-1
CDR3nt: TGTGCCAGCTCACTAACCGCCCCGACAGGGCAAAATCAGCCCCAGCATTTT; CDR3aa: CASSLTAPTGQNQPQHF; abundance: few; v_gene: TRBV18; d_gene: TRBD1; j_gene: TRBJ1-5
CDR3nt: TGTGCCAGCAGCAACGGGCGGTTGGGCGGCTACACCTTC; CDR3aa: CASSNGRLGGYTF; abundance: many; v_gene: TRBV28; d_gene: NA; j_gene: TRBJ1-2
CDR3nt: TGTGCCACCAGTGATTCGACTAGCGATCATAAGACCCAGTACTTC; CDR3aa: CATSDSTSDHKTQYF; abundance: many; v_gene: TRBV24-1; d_gene: TRBD2; j_gene: TRBJ2-5
CDR3nt: TGCGCCAGCAGTGATGGTGCCTGGATGGATGAGCAGTTCTTC; CDR3aa: CASSDGAWMDEQFF; abundance: few; v_gene: TRBV10-1; d_gene: NA; j_gene: TRBJ2-1
CDR3nt: TGTGCCAGTAGCGGGCGGCCTCAAGATACGCAGTATTTT; CDR3aa: CASSGRPQDTQYF; abundance: few; v_gene: TRBV3-1; d_gene: TRBD2; j_gene: TRBJ2-3
CDR3nt: TGTGCCAGCACCCTCGGGGACGAGCAGTACTTC; CDR3aa: CASTLGDEQYF; abundance: many; v_gene: TRBV7-9; d_gene: NA; j_gene: TRBJ2-7
CDR3nt: TGCAGTGCTCAAAGGGGGCTTGGAGGCTACACCTTC; CDR3aa: CSAQRGLGGYTF; abundance: few; v_gene: TRBV20-1; d_gene: TRBD1; j_gene: TRBJ1-2
CDR3nt: TGCGCCAGCAGCTTGAAGATAGCGGGGGATTACGAGCAGTACTTC; CDR3aa: CASSLKIAGDYEQYF; abundance: many; v_gene: TRBV5-1; d_gene: TRBD2; j_gene: TRBJ2-7
CDR3nt: TGCGCCAGCAGCTTGGCAGGGGCGGGAGGGCCCACTAATGAAAAACTGTTTTTT; CDR3aa: CASSLAGAGGPTNEKLFF; abundance: many; v_gene: TRBV5-1; d_gene: NA; j_gene: TRBJ1-4
CDR3nt: TGCAGTGCTAGAGATCCGGCAGCTAGCAATCAGCCCCAGCATTTT; CDR3aa: CSARDPAASNQPQHF; abundance: NA; v_gene: TRBV20-1; d_gene: NA; j_gene: TRBJ1-5
CDR3nt: TGTGCCAGTAGTTGGTGGGTTGAAGCTTTCTTT; CDR3aa: CASSWWVEAFF; abundance: NA; v_gene: TRBV19; d_gene: NA; j_gene: TRBJ1-1
CDR3nt: TGTGCCAGCTCACCATTAACTAGCGGGGATAGCACAGATACGCAGTATTTT; CDR3aa: CASSPLTSGDSTDTQYF; abundance: NA; v_gene: TRBV18; d_gene: TRBD2; j_gene: TRBJ2-3